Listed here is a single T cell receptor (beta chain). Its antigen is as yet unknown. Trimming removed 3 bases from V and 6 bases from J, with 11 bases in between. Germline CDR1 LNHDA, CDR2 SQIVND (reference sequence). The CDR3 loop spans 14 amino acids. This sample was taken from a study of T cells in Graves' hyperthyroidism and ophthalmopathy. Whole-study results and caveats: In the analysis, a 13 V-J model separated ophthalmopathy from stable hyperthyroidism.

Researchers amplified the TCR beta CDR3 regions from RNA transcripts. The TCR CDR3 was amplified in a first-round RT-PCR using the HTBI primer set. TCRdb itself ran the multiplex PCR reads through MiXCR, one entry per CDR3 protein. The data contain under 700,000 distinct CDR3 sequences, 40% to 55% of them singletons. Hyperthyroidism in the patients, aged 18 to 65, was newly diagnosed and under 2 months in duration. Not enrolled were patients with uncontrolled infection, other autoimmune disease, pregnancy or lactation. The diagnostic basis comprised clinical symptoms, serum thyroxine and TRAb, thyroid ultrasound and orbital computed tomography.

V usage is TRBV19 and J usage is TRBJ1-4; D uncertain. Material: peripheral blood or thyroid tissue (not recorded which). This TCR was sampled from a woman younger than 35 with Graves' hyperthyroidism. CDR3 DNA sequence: TGTGCCAGTAGTATTCTGTTTGGGCATGAAAAACTGTTTTTT. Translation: CASSILFGHEKLFF.